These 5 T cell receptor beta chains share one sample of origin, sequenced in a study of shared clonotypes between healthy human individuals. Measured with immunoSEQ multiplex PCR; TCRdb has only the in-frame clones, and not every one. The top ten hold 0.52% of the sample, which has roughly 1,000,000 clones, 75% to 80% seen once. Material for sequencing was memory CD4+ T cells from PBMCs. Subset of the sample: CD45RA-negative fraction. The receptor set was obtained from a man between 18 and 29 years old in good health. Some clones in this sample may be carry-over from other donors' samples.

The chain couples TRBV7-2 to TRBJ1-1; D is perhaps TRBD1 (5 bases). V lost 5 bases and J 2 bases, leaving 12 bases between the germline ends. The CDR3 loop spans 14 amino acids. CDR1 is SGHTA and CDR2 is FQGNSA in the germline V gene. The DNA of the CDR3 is TGTGCCAGCAGCCAGACCAGGGATAACACTGAAGCTTTCTTT. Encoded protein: CASSQTRDNTEAFF.

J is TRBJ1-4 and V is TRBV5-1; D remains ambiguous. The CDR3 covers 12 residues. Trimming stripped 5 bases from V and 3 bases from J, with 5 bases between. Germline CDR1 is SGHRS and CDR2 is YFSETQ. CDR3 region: CASRASNEKLFF. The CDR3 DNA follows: TGCGCCAGCAGGGCCTCTAATGAAAAACTGTTTTTT.

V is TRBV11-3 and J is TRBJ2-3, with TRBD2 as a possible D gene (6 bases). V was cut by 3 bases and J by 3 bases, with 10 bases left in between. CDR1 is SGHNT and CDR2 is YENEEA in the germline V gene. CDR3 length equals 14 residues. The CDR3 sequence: CASSLTSVTDTQYF. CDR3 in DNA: TGTGCCAGCAGCTTGACTAGTGTTACAGATACGCAGTATTTT. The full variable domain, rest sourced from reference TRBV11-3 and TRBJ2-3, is EAGVVQSPRYKIIEKKQPVAFWCNPISGHNTLYWYLQNLGQGPELLIRYENEEAVDDSQLPKDRFSAERLKGVDSTLKIQPAELGDSAVYLCASSLTSVTDTQYFGPGTRLTVL.

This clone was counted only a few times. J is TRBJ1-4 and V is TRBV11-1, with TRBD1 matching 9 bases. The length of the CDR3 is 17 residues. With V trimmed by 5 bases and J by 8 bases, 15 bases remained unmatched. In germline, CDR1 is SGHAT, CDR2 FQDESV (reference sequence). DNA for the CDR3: TGTGCCAGCAGCCAGCTCCCTCCGGGGACAGGGTTGGAAAAACTGTTTTTT. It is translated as CASSQLPPGTGLEKLFF.

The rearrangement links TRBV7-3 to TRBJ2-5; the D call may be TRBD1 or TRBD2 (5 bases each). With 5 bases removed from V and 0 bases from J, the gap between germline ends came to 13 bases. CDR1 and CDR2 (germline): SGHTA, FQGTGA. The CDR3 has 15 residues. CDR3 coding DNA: TGTGCCAGCAGCCTAAAACCGGGACACCAAGAGACCCAGTACTTC. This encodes CASSLKPGHQETQYF.